Shown below are 12 T cell receptor beta chains from a single sample sequenced in a study of cytomegalovirus exposure and HLA in healthy donors. PCR used 60 Vbeta primers and 13 Jbeta primers. Some clones are missing from TCRdb's copy, which holds only in-frame ones; the method was immunoSEQ multiplex PCR. The sample carries approximately 220,000 clones, over 65% recorded once. The sequencing input was PBMCs. These receptors all stem from a man between 40 and 49 years old in good health and CMV-seronegative.

The rearrangement joins TRBV5-1 to TRBJ2-6; 9 bases line up with TRBD1. The germline V gene has CDR1 SGHRS and CDR2 YFSETQ. The CDR3 is 19 amino acids. The junction had 11 bases not matched to a gene; V was cut back by 4 bases and J by 0 bases. The CDR3 bases are TGCGCCAGCAGCCCTCTCACAGGGGGCTCCGGCTCTGGGGCCAACGTCCTGACTTTC. This sequence encodes CASSPLTGGSGSGANVLTF.

CDR3 DNA sequence: TGTGCCAGCAGCCAACGGGGACTAGCGGGGCTTACGAACACCGGGGAGCTGTTTTTT. Protein sequence: CASSQRGLAGLTNTGELFF. The rearrangement uses TRBV4-2 and TRBJ2-2; 13 bases match TRBD2. Germline CDR1 is LGHNA and CDR2 is YNFKEQ. The CDR3 loop spans 19 amino acids. After removal of 2 bases from V and 0 bases from J, the junction contained 6 bases not matched to a gene.

J is TRBJ2-7 and V is TRBV5-3; possibly TRBD1 for D (5 bases). TRBV5-3 is treated as an ORF (open reading frame) with a function not yet certain. The CDR3 runs 11 residues. V was shortened by 1 base and J by 6 bases, with 5 bases between the two germline ends. CDR3 DNA sequence: TGTGCCAGAAGCTTGACAGGCGAGCAGTACTTC. Amino acid sequence: CARSLTGEQYF.

This clone has more than one count but fewer than ten. The CDR3: CASSQDGEGYTF. The CDR3, as DNA: TGTGCCAGCAGTCAAGACGGAGAGGGCTACACCTTC. The chain links TRBV13 to TRBJ1-2; D remains ambiguous. Per the germline V gene, CDR1 is PRHDT and CDR2 is FYEKMQ (reference sequence). V gave up 6 bases and J gave up 8 bases, with 13 bases separating them. This CDR3 comprises 12 residues.

The chain employs TRBV5-1 and TRBJ2-7, with D perhaps TRBD1 (5 bases). Trimming took 0 bases from V and 0 from J, leaving 10 bases between them. Looked up from germline, CDR1 is SGHRS and CDR2 is YFSETQ. The CDR3 extends over 15 amino acids. CDR3 DNA: TGCGCCAGCAGCTTGGTCCCGGACATCTCCTACGAGCAGTACTTC. Residues: CASSLVPDISYEQYF. Looking up the rest from reference TRBV5-1 and TRBJ2-7 gives the full variable domain: KAGVTQTPRYLIKTRGQQVTLSCSPISGHRSVSWYQQTPGQGLQFLFEYFSETQRNKGNFPGRFSGRQFSNSRSEMNVSTLELGDSALYLCASSLVPDISYEQYFGPGTRLTVT.

The chain couples TRBV4-2 to TRBJ1-2; 11 bases are a match to TRBD1. Germline trimming cut 2 bases from V and 5 bases from J; bases unmatched to any gene: 4. Germline V gene lookup returns CDR1 LGHNA and CDR2 YNFKEQ. The CDR3 has 15 amino acids. The CDR3: CASSQRTGGEYGYTF. For the CDR3, the DNA is TGTGCCAGCAGCCAACGGACAGGGGGCGAATATGGCTACACCTTC.

The chain is built from TRBV5-4 and TRBJ2-5, with 11 positions matching TRBD1. This CDR3 has 16 amino acids. Per germline, CDR1 SGHNT and CDR2 YYREEE (reference sequence). V shed 4 bases and J 4 bases; nucleotides not matched to a gene: 9. CDR3 region: CASSLTTGTGGETQYF. The CDR3, as DNA: TGTGCCAGCAGCCTAACCACCGGGACAGGGGGAGAGACCCAGTACTTC.

The chain uses TRBV4-1 and TRBJ2-1, with D possibly being TRBD2 (5 bases). From germline, CDR1 is MGHRA and CDR2 YSYEKL. This CDR3 spans 13 amino acids. V lost 7 bases to trimming and J lost 4 bases, with 11 bases between them. The CDR3 bases are TGCGCCAGCACGGGATTGGTATACAATGAGCAGTTCTTC. Protein sequence: CASTGLVYNEQFF.

CDR3 in DNA: TGTGCCAGCAGTTACTCGAACGGGGGGAGGTCAGATACGCAGTATTTT. It is translated as CASSYSNGGRSDTQYF. The rearrangement joins TRBV6-5 to TRBJ2-3, with 7 bases aligning to TRBD2. The CDR3 is 16 amino acids. Trimming took 0 bases from V and 4 from J; bases not matched to a gene: 7. Germline values: CDR1 MNHEY, CDR2 SVGAGI.

This chain connects TRBV10-1 to TRBJ2-2; TRBD1 matches at 12 bases. Germline assignment: CDR1 WNHNN and CDR2 SYGVQD (reference sequence). The CDR3 extends over 20 amino acids. V lost 2 bases, J lost 8 bases, and 18 bases stayed unmatched. The CDR3 sequence: CASSEGGQGARIREGGELFF. The CDR3 DNA reads TGCGCCAGCAGTGAGGGGGGACAGGGGGCGCGAATTAGGGAAGGGGGGGAGCTGTTTTTT.

The J gene is TRBJ2-7, the V gene TRBV5-5; TRBD1 is a possible D gene (6 bases). CDR3 length: 14 amino acids. Germline assignment: CDR1 SGHKS and CDR2 YYEKEE (reference sequence). V was trimmed by 4 bases and J by 4 bases, leaving 15 bases between them. The DNA for the CDR3 is TGTGCCAGCAGCGGCACAGGGATAGGTTACGAGCAGTACTTC. Translating gives CASSGTGIGYEQYF. The whole variable domain, filled in from reference TRBV5-5 and TRBJ2-7, reads DAGVTQSPTHLIKTRGQQVTLRCSPISGHKSVSWYQQVLGQGPQFIFQYYEKEERGRGNFPDRFSARQFPNYSSELNVNALLLGDSALYLCASSGTGIGYEQYFGPGTRLTVT.

The chain carries TRBV28 and TRBJ2-1; maybe TRBD2 (5 bases). CDR1 is MDHEN and CDR2 is SYDVKM in the germline V gene. V lost 6 bases, J lost 0 bases, and 15 bases lay in between. The CDR3 has 16 residues. The CDR3, as DNA: TGTGCCAGCAGCCACCTCTCGGGGAGCTCCTACAATGAGCAGTTCTTC. Protein sequence: CASSHLSGSSYNEQFF.